This T cell receptor beta chain is from a study of post-analysis software for immune sequencing data. About this clonotype: Its specificity is unknown.

The TCR beta cDNA libraries carried unique molecular identifiers. Input populations of about 0.95 to 11 million T cells gave rise to approximately 500,000 cDNA molecules. One entry per CDR3 protein results from TCRdb running MiXCR on the PCR reads. The sample shows 750,000 to 950,000 distinct CDR3 sequences, just over 45% of them seen only once. Findings and caveats of the study: With F measure, samples from one preparation batch clustered together strongly. The study found significantly lower normalized Chao1 diversity in multiple sclerosis patients than in controls. Patients used a handful of TRBV segments, including TRBV5-6, TRBV5-1 and TRBV20-1, more often than controls.

CDR3 size: 18 residues. After removal of 6 bases from V and 3 bases from J, the junction contained 15 bases not matched to a gene. Germline V CDR1 and CDR2: MDHEN, SYDVKM. The sequence derives from a girl aged 10-17 years with multiple sclerosis. The chain is built from TRBV28 and TRBJ2-1; TRBD2 matches 9 bases. The sequenced sample was blood. Written as DNA, the CDR3 is TGTGCCAGCAGCCAGCGGCCCCATAGCGGGGGCCTCTACAATGAGCAGTTCTTC. It is translated as CASSQRPHSGGLYNEQFF.